The rows below give T cell receptor beta chains drawn from one sample of a study of CD39 and CD103 CD8 tumor-infiltrating T cells. TCRdb's table, derived via immunoSEQ multiplex PCR, lists solely in-frame clones and lacks some. Here the sample spans under 20,000 clones, over 80% being singletons. The sample taken for sequencing was CD8+ T cells sorted from blood. The receptors stem from a human donor with head and neck squamous cell carcinoma. The CDR3 runs from the conserved cysteine through the conserved F or W. The order of the fields is J gene, CDR3 length, V gene, CDR3 protein.

J: TRBJ1-1
length: 14
V: TRBV27
CDR3: CASKIDRSDTEAFF

J: TRBJ2-7
length: 15
V: TRBV13
CDR3: CASSLLGGVGYEQYF

J: TRBJ2-2
length: 12
V: TRBV5-1
CDR3: CASSSYTGELFF

J: TRBJ2-1
length: 15
V: TRBV7-9
CDR3: CASRSSGGTNNEQFF

J: TRBJ2-2
length: 16
V: TRBV2
CDR3: CASSEATGRNTGELFF

J: TRBJ2-3
length: 17
V: TRBV4-1
CDR3: CASSQVVWAGGADTQYF

J: TRBJ1-1
length: 13
V: TRBV30
CDR3: CAWNLGGRTEAFF

J: TRBJ1-5
length: 16
V: TRBV18
CDR3: CASSPSPAEGKQPQHF

J: TRBJ1-1
length: 14
V: TRBV28
CDR3: CASSSADMNTEAFF

J: TRBJ2-5
length: 14
V: TRBV29-1
CDR3: CSANGLAGAETQYF

J: TRBJ2-1
length: 13
V: TRBV7-9
CDR3: CASSPRGHNEQFF

J: TRBJ2-1
length: 13
V: TRBV7-9
CDR3: CASSPSGGNEQFF

J: TRBJ2-7
length: 12
V: TRBV30
CDR3: CAWSVQRFEQYF

J: TRBJ2-1
length: 14
V: TRBV6-4
CDR3: CASSELGGSNEQFF